This T cell receptor beta chain was found in a study of blood T cell repertoires in COVID-19. This table comes from immunoSEQ multiplex PCR, and its TCRdb copy is limited to in-frame clones, with some not included. The sample lists roughly 250,000 clones; over 75% were seen once. V was clipped by 0 bases and J by 5 bases, with 17 bases between them. This CDR3 is built from 16 residues. Germline-derived CDR1 and CDR2 are LGHNT and FRNRAP. The receptor was derived from a human donor in a cohort sampled during active COVID-19. The chain has TRBV12-5 and TRBJ2-7; no firm D call. The sequenced material came from peripheral blood. CDR3 in DNA: TGTGCTAGTGGTTTGGTATCGGCGCCCAGGTCCAACGAGCAGTACTTC. This codes for CASGLVSAPRSNEQYF.